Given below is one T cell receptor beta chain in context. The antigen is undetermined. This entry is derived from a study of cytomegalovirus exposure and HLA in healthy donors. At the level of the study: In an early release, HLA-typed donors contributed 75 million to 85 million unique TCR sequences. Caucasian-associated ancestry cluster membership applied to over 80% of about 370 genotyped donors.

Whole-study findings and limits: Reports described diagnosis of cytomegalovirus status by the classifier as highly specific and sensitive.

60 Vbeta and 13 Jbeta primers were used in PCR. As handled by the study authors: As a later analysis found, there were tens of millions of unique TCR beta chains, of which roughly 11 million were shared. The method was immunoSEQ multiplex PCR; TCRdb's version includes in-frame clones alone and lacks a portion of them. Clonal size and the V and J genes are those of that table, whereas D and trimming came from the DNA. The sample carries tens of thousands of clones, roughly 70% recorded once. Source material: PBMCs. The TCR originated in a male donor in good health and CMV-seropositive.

In DNA form, the CDR3 reads TGTGCCATACGAGGGCAGCTTAATGAAAAACTGTTTTTT. Protein: CAIRGQLNEKLFF. The chain recombines TRBV5-4 with TRBJ1-4; no definite D call. The V gene lost 9 bases and the J gene lost 4 bases, with 13 bases spanning the gap. The CDR3 totals 13 residues. From germline, CDR1 is SGHNT and CDR2 YYREEE (reference sequence).